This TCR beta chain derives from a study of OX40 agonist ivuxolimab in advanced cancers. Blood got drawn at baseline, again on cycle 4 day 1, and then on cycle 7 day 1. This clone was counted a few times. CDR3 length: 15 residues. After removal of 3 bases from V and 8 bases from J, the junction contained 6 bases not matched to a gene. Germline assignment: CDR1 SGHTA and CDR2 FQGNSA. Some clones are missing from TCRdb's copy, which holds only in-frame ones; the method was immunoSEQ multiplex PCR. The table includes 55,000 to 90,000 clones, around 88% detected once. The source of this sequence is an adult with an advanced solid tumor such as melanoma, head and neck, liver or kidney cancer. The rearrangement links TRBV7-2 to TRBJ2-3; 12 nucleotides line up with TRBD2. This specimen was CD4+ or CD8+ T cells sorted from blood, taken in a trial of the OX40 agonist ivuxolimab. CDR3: CASSFPSGRAGTQYF. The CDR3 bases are TGTGCCAGCAGCTTTCCTAGCGGGAGGGCCGGTACGCAGTATTTT.